These 16 T cell receptor beta chains share one sample of origin, sequenced in a study of CXCR3-negative and CXCR3-positive naive CD8 T cells. It was by 5' RACE with UMI labels that the TRB cDNA libraries were prepared. TCRdb re-called the 5' RACE reads and catalogs CDR3 proteins one per entry, DNA excluded. This sample's table has 45,000 to 55,000 distinct CDR3 sequences. Sequencing used memory CD8+ T cells from blood. Receptors originate from a human donor in good health. Some clones in this sample may be carry-over from other donors' samples.

The chain has TRBV10-2 and TRBJ2-2; checking the TCRdb D call of TRBD1 is not possible without DNA. In germline, CDR1 is WSHSY, CDR2 SAAADI. This CDR3 has 14 amino acids. CDR3 region: CASSVGRDTGELFF.

V and J are TRBV20-1 and TRBJ1-1; TCRdb outputs TRBD1, but without DNA this stays unchecked. CDR1 is DFQATT, CDR2 SNEGSKA, per germline (reference sequence). This CDR3 comprises 15 residues. CDR3 in amino acids: CSARDLRSPGTEAFF.

The chain carries TRBV19 and TRBJ2-2. The length of the CDR3 is 11 residues. The germline CDR1 and CDR2 sequences are LNHDA and SQIVND (reference sequence). The CDR3 protein is CASSPPGELFF.

The chain is built from TRBV12-3 or TRBV12-4 and TRBJ2-2. This CDR3 contains 11 residues. CDR3: CASRFTGELFF.

The chain is built from TRBV3-1 and TRBJ2-2; TCRdb calls TRBD1, which cannot be checked without DNA. The CDR3 runs 17 residues. The germline V gene has CDR1 LGHDT and CDR2 YNNKEL (reference sequence). CDR3 protein: CASSQEGQQMNTGELFF.

The rearrangement links TRBV12-3 or TRBV12-4 to TRBJ2-3; without DNA, the TCRdb call of TRBD1 cannot be checked. The CDR3 consists of 15 residues. CDR3 sequence reads: CASNFGTGNTDTQYF.

The V and J genes are TRBV29-1 and TRBJ1-2; TCRdb designates TRBD1, a call that cannot be tested without DNA. Germline V CDR1 and CDR2: SQVTM, ANQGSEA. This CDR3 region has 12 residues. CDR3 in amino acids: CSVLGGFYGYTF.

Here the CDR3 reads CASSQPGQASYNSPLHF. The chain carries TRBV4-1 and TRBJ1-6; as DNA is missing, the TRBD1 call by TCRdb cannot be tested. This CDR3 has 17 amino acids. CDR1 is MGHRA, CDR2 YSYEKL, per germline.

The genes are TRBV11-2 and TRBJ1-1. CDR1 and CDR2 (germline): SGHAT, FQNNGV. The CDR3 is 14 residues long. The CDR3 sequence: CASSLELPNTEAFF.

The rearrangement joins TRBV15 to TRBJ2-3; TCRdb proposes TRBD1, but this gene call is untestable without DNA. There are 13 residues in the CDR3. Germline loops: CDR1 LNHNV, CDR2 YYDKDF (reference sequence). The CDR3 is CATSRARENTQYF.

The chain links TRBV7-2 to TRBJ1-5. The germline V gene encodes CDR1 SGHTA and CDR2 FQGNSA. The CDR3 length is 13 residues. CDR3: CASSPNSNQPQHF.

This sequence joins TRBV11-2 and TRBJ2-1; the D call from TCRdb, TRBD2, cannot be confirmed without DNA. Germline CDR1 reads SGHAT; CDR2 reads FQNNGV. The CDR3 runs 16 residues. Here the CDR3 reads CASSLVWTSGSNEQFF.

V and J are TRBV12-3 or TRBV12-4 and TRBJ2-3; without DNA, the TCRdb call of TRBD1 cannot be checked. The CDR3 is made up of 16 amino acids. CDR3 region: CASSLIREGSTDTQYF.

The chain couples TRBV1 to TRBJ1-5; the TRBD1 assignment by TCRdb is unverifiable without DNA. TRBV1 is a pseudogene locus. The CDR3 covers 16 residues. The CDR3 is CTSSPPMDRGGQPQHF.

This chain uses TRBV6-5 with TRBJ2-2; TCRdb designates TRBD2, a call that cannot be tested without DNA. Germline-derived CDR1 and CDR2 are MNHEY and SVGAGI. The CDR3 has 15 amino acids. CDR3 residues: CASSNPPDYTGELFF.

The gene calls are TRBV28 and TRBJ2-3. CDR1 and CDR2 from the germline V gene are MDHEN and SYDVKM. This CDR3 comprises 14 residues. CDR3 amino acids: CASSFPEDPDTQYF.